The 14 T cell receptor beta chains given below trace back to one sample, sequenced in a study of Ad26.COV2.S vaccination and SARS-CoV-2 variants (dated by TCRdb to the early 2020s). The treatment or condition label of this sample denotes: around 19 received Ad26.COV2.S at low or high dose, single or two shots; about 5 received placebo; per-sample allocation not given. For vaccine and placebo recipients, repertoires were sequenced using samples collected on day 63 after the first injection. The library was generated by the immunoSEQ multiplex PCR assay. This is the immuneACCESS table as TCRdb keeps it, with only in-frame sequences that have V and J called. A part of the clones is gone; compared with another copy, unresolved V genes explain less than half, and the rest is unexplained. Recorded for this sample are some 290,000 clones; around 83% of them occurred a single time. 1.5% to 2.5% of the sample goes to the ten largest clones.

The specimen was peripheral blood, collected in a trial of Ad26.COV2.S vaccine versus placebo. Receptor source: a person aged 18-60 years who received the Ad26.COV2.S COVID-19 vaccine or a placebo.

The chain's CDR3 is CATSREGPTGELFF. The CDR3 DNA reads TGTGCCACCAGCAGGGAGGGACCGACCGGGGAGCTGTTTTTT. The rearrangement joins TRBV15 to TRBJ2-2; D perhaps matches TRBD2 (6 bases). Germline-derived CDR1 and CDR2 are LNHNV and YYDKDF (reference sequence). Trimming removed 3 bases from V and 5 bases from J, with 10 bases in between. CDR3 length equals 14 residues.

The V gene is TRBV19, the J gene TRBJ2-3; 8 nucleotides line up with TRBD2. J gave up 4 bases and V 10 bases, and 4 bases lay outside the gene matches. Germline V gene data show CDR1 as LNHDA and CDR2 as SQIVND (reference sequence). CDR3 size: 12 residues. The CDR3 DNA is TGTGCCACTCGGGGGGGCCCAGATACGCAGTATTTT. It specifies CATRGGPDTQYF.

The CDR3 protein is CAIRGDRGGNTIYF. The CDR3 DNA reads as TGTGCCATCAGGGGAGACAGGGGTGGAAACACCATATATTTT. This chain connects TRBV10-3 to TRBJ1-3, with TRBD1 matching 8 bases. V dropped 6 bases and J dropped 3; count of bases not matched to a gene: 4. CDR3 length equals 14 residues. CDR1 is ENHRY, CDR2 SYGVKD, per germline.

This clone was recorded only once. The rearrangement links TRBV3-1 (or the pseudogene TRBV3-2) to TRBJ2-5, with 7 bases matching TRBD2. The CDR3 runs 14 residues. Trimming took 1 base from V and 5 from J; bases not matched to a gene: 4. In germline, CDR1 is LGHDT, CDR2 YNNKEL (reference sequence). In DNA form, the CDR3 reads TGTGCCAGCAGCCAAGTAGCACTAGCGGAGACCCAGTACTTC. Its translation: CASSQVALAETQYF.

This chain connects TRBV4-2 to TRBJ1-4, with TRBD1 matching 8 bases. V dropped 0 bases and J dropped 6; count of bases not matched to a gene: 3. Germline V gene sequence: CDR1 LGHNA, CDR2 YNFKEQ. The length of the CDR3 is 15 residues. Here the CDR3 DNA reads TGTGCCAGCAGCCAAGAAACAGGGGGAGATGAAAAACTGTTTTTT. It codes for CASSQETGGDEKLFF.

The chain links TRBV29-1 to TRBJ1-1; the match to TRBD1 covers 10 bases. Germline CDR1 reads SQVTM; CDR2 reads ANQGSEA. V trimming: 7 bases; J trimming: 0 bases; junction bases outside the gene matches: 5. There are 14 residues in the CDR3. The CDR3 here is CSGRDRGLNTEAFF. In DNA, the CDR3 is TGCAGCGGCCGGGACAGGGGACTGAACACTGAAGCTTTCTTT.

This chain links TRBV5-4 with TRBJ2-1; 7 bases fit TRBD1. V was clipped by 0 bases and J by 0 bases; unmatched bases: 3. There are 16 residues in the CDR3. Germline V gene sequence: CDR1 SGHNT, CDR2 YYREEE (reference sequence). CDR3 in amino acids: CASSLGQGVSYNEQFF. CDR3 in DNA: TGTGCCAGCAGCTTGGGGCAGGGGGTCTCCTACAATGAGCAGTTCTTC.

The chain uses TRBV18 and TRBJ1-2, with a weak D call TRBD1 (5 bases). The CDR3 is made up of 16 amino acids. CDR1 and CDR2 from the germline V gene are KGHSH and LQKENI. Trimming cost V 2 bases and J 3 bases, with 16 bases left between them. The CDR3 sequence is CASSPLRTGGYYGYTF. The CDR3 coding sequence is TGTGCCAGCTCACCATTACGCACTGGGGGGTACTATGGCTACACCTTC.

The chain uses TRBV29-1 and TRBJ2-2; TRBD2 aligns across 7 bases. CDR3 length: 13 amino acids. The V segment lost 4 bases and the J segment 5 bases; nucleotides outside the gene matches: 4. CDR1 and CDR2 (germline): SQVTM, ANQGSEA. CDR3 region: CSVGGGNTGELFF. CDR3 DNA: TGCAGCGTTGGCGGGGGAAATACCGGGGAGCTGTTTTTT.

V and J are TRBV3-1 (or the pseudogene TRBV3-2) and TRBJ2-7; 7 bases fit TRBD2. CDR1 is LGHDT and CDR2 is YNNKEL in the germline V gene (reference sequence). With 1 base clipped from V and 7 bases from J, the junction kept 10 bases outside the gene matches. CDR3 length: 15 residues. The CDR3 spells CASSQGSSTGGEQYF. The CDR3 DNA reads as TGTGCCAGCAGCCAAGGTTCTTCAACGGGAGGAGAGCAGTACTTC.

The rearrangement links TRBV19 to TRBJ1-5, with TRBD1 matching over 10 bases. Unmatched junction bases numbered 8, after V lost 6 bases and J lost 9 bases. This CDR3 comprises 14 residues. Germline V gene sequence: CDR1 LNHDA, CDR2 SQIVND (reference sequence). CDR3 sequence (DNA): TGTGCCAGTAGGACACCGGGACAGGGGCTGCCCCAGCATTTT. This gives the protein CASRTPGQGLPQHF.

CDR3 coding DNA: TGTGCCAGCAGGGAACTTTATAATTCACCCCTCCACTTT. Translated, it gives CASRELYNSPLHF. The V call is TRBV2, the J call TRBJ1-6; D is unclear. CDR3 length equals 13 residues. The V gene lost 6 bases and the J gene lost 4 bases, with 7 bases spanning the gap. Germline assignment: CDR1 SNHLY and CDR2 FYNNEI.

A remark on this clone: In the same sample, other DNA sequences code for this CDR3. The chain uses TRBV29-1 and TRBJ2-2; D gene ambiguous. CDR3 length: 11 residues. Per germline, CDR1 SQVTM and CDR2 ANQGSEA. V was shortened by 2 bases and J by 2 bases, with 0 bases between the two germline ends. The CDR3: CSVENTGELFF. The CDR3 coding sequence is TGCAGCGTTGAAAACACCGGGGAGCTGTTTTTT.

This chain connects TRBV11-2 to TRBJ2-5; no definite D call. The germline V gene has CDR1 SGHAT and CDR2 FQNNGV. This CDR3 spans 13 amino acids. V was clipped by 4 bases and J by 7 bases, with 13 bases between them. The CDR3 loop is CASSSGTVWTQYF. In DNA form, the CDR3 reads TGTGCCAGCAGCTCCGGCACCGTTTGGACCCAGTACTTC.